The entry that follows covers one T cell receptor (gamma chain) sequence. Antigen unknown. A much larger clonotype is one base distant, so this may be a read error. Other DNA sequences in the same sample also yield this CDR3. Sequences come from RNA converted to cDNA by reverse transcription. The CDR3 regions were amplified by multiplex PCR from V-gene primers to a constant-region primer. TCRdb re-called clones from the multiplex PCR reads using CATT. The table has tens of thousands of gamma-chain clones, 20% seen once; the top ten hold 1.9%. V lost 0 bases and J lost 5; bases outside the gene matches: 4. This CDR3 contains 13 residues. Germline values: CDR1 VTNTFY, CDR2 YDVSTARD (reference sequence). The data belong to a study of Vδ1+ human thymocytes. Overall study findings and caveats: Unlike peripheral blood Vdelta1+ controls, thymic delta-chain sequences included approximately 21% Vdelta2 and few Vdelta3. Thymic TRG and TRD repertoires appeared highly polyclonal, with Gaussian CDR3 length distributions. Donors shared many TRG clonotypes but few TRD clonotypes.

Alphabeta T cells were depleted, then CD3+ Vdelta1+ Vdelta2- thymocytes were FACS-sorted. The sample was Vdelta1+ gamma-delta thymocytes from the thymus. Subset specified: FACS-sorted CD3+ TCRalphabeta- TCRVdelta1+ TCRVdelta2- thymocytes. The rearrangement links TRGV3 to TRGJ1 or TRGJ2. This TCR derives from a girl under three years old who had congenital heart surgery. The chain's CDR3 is CATWDRLHYKKLF. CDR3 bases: TGTGCCACCTGGGACAGGCTTCATTATAAGAAACTCTTT.